This T cell receptor beta chain was captured by sequencing in a study of T cells of healthy individuals listed by TCRdb under 2018. This clonotype has a handful of counts. No antigen is known for it. No base quality values were provided; no much bigger clone lies one nucleotide off. Receptor libraries were prepared by 5' RACE. The sequencer was an Illumina MiSeq. The public reads were run again by TCRdb, first through fastp at Q25 and then through MiXCR, and only productive beta chains were kept. Identical CDR3 proteins give one entry, which carries the most common genes and DNA. The sample has around 80,000 distinct CDR3 sequences on record, more than 4.5% of them singletons. The top ten clones comprise about 7.5% of the sample. The CDR3, cysteine through phenylalanine, is 13 amino acids long. Only CDR3 DNA remains: 39 bases, in frame from the first base. V was cut back by 0 bases and J by 5 bases, leaving a gap of 5 bases between them. CDR1 and CDR2, looked up from the germline V gene, are LGHNA and YSLEER.

The rearrangement combines TRBV4-3 with TRBJ1-5; the D gene lacks a confident call. This receptor was taken from a female donor in good health. DNA sequence: TGCGCCAGCAGCCAAGATCGAGATCAGCCCCAGCATTTT. This yields the protein CASSQDRDQPQHF.